The next 25 T cell receptor beta chains were all read from a single sample in a study of T-cell memory formation after mild COVID-19 (dated by TCRdb to about 2021). Library preparation employed 5' RACE. TCRdb names Illumina NovaSeq 6000 as the instrument used. The raw public reads went through TCRdb reprocessing: fastp at Q25, MiXCR clone calling, in-frame beta chains kept. Each record represents a unique CDR3 protein, reported with the most common genes and DNA among its rows. For this sample there are fewer than 50,000 distinct CDR3 sequences; roughly an eighth appear just once. Approximately 25% of the sample lies in the top ten. The sequenced sample was PBMCs or a T cell subset sorted from them (not recorded which). The origin of the receptors is a man between 18 and 29 years old who had mild COVID-19 (a few samples of this study predate the infection). The sample titles of this study are shuffled in the database, so cell type and time point are left out; the donor was told from shared clones.

This clonotype was seen ten or more times. DNA of the CDR3: TGCGCCAGCAGCCCAAGATCAGTGGATTCACCCCTCCACTTT. This encodes CASSPRSVDSPLHF. The rearrangement uses TRBV4-1 and TRBJ1-6; no reliable D call. Germline CDR1 and CDR2: MGHRA and YSYEKL. The CDR3 has 14 amino acids. Trimming removed 4 bases at V and 8 bases at J, with 12 bases between.

The J gene is TRBJ1-2, the V gene TRBV7-2; a weak D match, TRBD1 (5 bases). Trimming stripped 5 bases from V and 4 bases from J, with 17 bases between. The CDR3 has 15 amino acids. Germline loops: CDR1 SGHTA, CDR2 FQGNSA. In nucleotides, the CDR3 is TGTGCCAGCAGCACAATTGGACAACCCTCCTATGGCTACACCTTC. Its translation: CASSTIGQPSYGYTF.

This clonotype came up a few times. V and J are TRBV6-7 and TRBJ2-1; D might be TRBD1 (5 bases). TRBV6-7 is labeled an ORF, and its function is uncertain. The CDR3 runs to 12 residues. The ends were cut back, 3 bases at V and 10 bases at J, with 10 bases in the middle. CDR3 nucleotide sequence: TGTGCCAGCAGTTATACCGCAGGGGAGCAGTTCTTC. Translation: CASSYTAGEQFF.

This chain uses TRBV7-9 with TRBJ1-2; TRBD1 matches at 9 bases. Germline V gene sequence: CDR1 SEHNR, CDR2 FQNEAQ (reference sequence). The CDR3 runs to 13 residues. The V segment lost 5 bases and the J segment 5 bases; nucleotides outside the gene matches: 3. CDR3 sequence: CASSLDRGYGYTF. The CDR3 region has the DNA TGTGCCAGCAGCCTGGACAGGGGATATGGCTACACCTTC. Using reference TRBV7-9 and TRBJ1-2 for the parts outside the CDR3, the full variable domain is DTGVSQNPRHKITKRGQNVTFRCDPISEHNRLYWYRQTLGQGPEFLTYFQNEAQLEKSRLLSDRFSAERPKGSFSTLEIQRTEQGDSAMYLCASSLDRGYGYTFGSGTRLTVV.

This clonotype has only a few counts. The chain recombines TRBV5-1 with TRBJ1-2; 11 positions match TRBD1. V shed 0 bases, J shed 6 bases, and the junction held 10 bases outside the gene matches. This CDR3 has 17 residues. Germline CDR1 is SGHRS and CDR2 is YFSETQ. The CDR3 DNA follows: TGCGCCAGCAGCTTGGATCCTTCCGGGACAGGGGGGAATGGCTACACCTTC. It specifies CASSLDPSGTGGNGYTF.

The chain employs TRBV28 and TRBJ2-1, with 14 bases aligning to TRBD2. V was pared by 5 bases and J by 3 bases, with 6 bases of the junction left unmatched. The germline V gene encodes CDR1 MDHEN and CDR2 SYDVKM. The CDR3 extends over 17 amino acids. CDR3: CASSGTSGGVFYNEQFF. The CDR3, as DNA: TGTGCCAGCAGTGGGACTAGCGGGGGCGTTTTCTACAATGAGCAGTTCTTC.

J is TRBJ2-1 and V is TRBV11-2; maybe TRBD2 (5 bases). This CDR3 has 14 residues. CDR1 SGHAT and CDR2 FQNNGV come from the germline V gene. Trimming stripped 5 bases from V and 10 bases from J, with 18 bases between. The CDR3 loop is CASSPVGETGEQFF. Written as DNA, the CDR3 is TGTGCCAGCAGCCCGGTTGGGGAGACGGGCGAGCAGTTCTTC. Full variable domain (outside the CDR3, taken from reference TRBV11-2 and TRBJ2-1): EAGVAQSPRYKIIEKRQSVAFWCNPISGHATLYWYQQILGQGPKLLIQFQNNGVVDDSQLPKDRFSAERLKGVDSTLKIQPAKLEDSAVYLCASSPVGETGEQFFGPGTRLTVL.

This clonotype was observed a handful of times. The gene calls are TRBV25-1 and TRBJ1-5; 9 positions match TRBD1. There are 15 residues in the CDR3. CDR1 and CDR2 (germline): MGHDK, SYGVNS. V was clipped by 2 bases and J by 6 bases; unmatched bases: 5. In DNA form, the CDR3 reads TGTGCCAGCAGTGAAGGGACAGGGTTCGGTCAGCCCCAGCATTTT. Translation gives CASSEGTGFGQPQHF. The whole variable domain, filled in from reference TRBV25-1 and TRBJ1-5, reads EADIYQTPRYLVIGTGKKITLECSQTMGHDKMYWYQQDPGMELHLIHYSYGVNSTEKGDLSSESTVSRIRTEHFPLTLESARPSHTSQYLCASSEGTGFGQPQHFGDGTRLSIL.

V and J are TRBV28 and TRBJ2-3; 12 nucleotides agree with TRBD1. Germline V gene lookup returns CDR1 MDHEN and CDR2 SYDVKM. The J segment lost 3 bases and the V segment lost 6 bases, leaving 10 bases of the junction unmatched. The CDR3 is 17 amino acids. Here the CDR3 reads CASSPWDRGRETDTQYF. The CDR3 DNA is TGTGCCAGCAGCCCCTGGGACAGGGGGCGCGAGACAGATACGCAGTATTTT.

The sample holds a few counts of this clonotype. The chain joins TRBV5-6 to TRBJ1-2; D gene ambiguous. The V and J ends lost 2 bases and 0 bases respectively, with 5 bases between them. Germline-derived CDR1 and CDR2 are SGHDT and YYEEEE. This CDR3 comprises 13 residues. The CDR3 protein is CASSFEANYGYTF. CDR3 nucleotides: TGTGCCAGCAGCTTCGAAGCTAACTATGGCTACACCTTC. Based on the CDR3 plus reference TRBV5-6 and TRBJ1-2, the full variable domain is DAGVTQSPTHLIKTRGQQVTLRCSPKSGHDTVSWYQQALGQGPQFIFQYYEEEERQRGNFPDRFSGHQFPNYSSELNVNALLLGDSALYLCASSFEANYGYTFGSGTRLTVV.

In this sample, this clonotype turned up many times. The V gene is TRBV12-3 or TRBV12-4, the J gene TRBJ2-3, with unresolved D. CDR3 length: 12 residues. V was clipped by 7 bases and J by 2 bases, with 7 bases between them. CDR3 bases: TGTGCCAGCACAACCCTCACAGATACGCAGTATTTT. Its translation: CASTTLTDTQYF.

There are a few counts of this clonotype. CDR3 sequence reads: CASKRGQGLQETQYF. Written as DNA, the CDR3 is TGTGCCAGTAAAAGGGGACAGGGGCTCCAAGAGACCCAGTACTTC. This rearrangement joins TRBV19 to TRBJ2-5; 10 bases are shared with TRBD1. Germline lookup yields CDR1 LNHDA and CDR2 SQIVND (reference sequence). V was pared by 7 bases and J by 1 base, with 6 bases of the junction left unmatched. This CDR3 is built from 15 residues.

The chain uses TRBV11-2 and TRBJ1-6; D is undetermined. V was pared by 2 bases and J by 8 bases, with 10 bases between. This CDR3 region has 14 residues. Germline CDR1 SGHAT, CDR2 FQNNGV. The CDR3 region has the DNA TGTGCCAGCAGCTTACTGGATACGGATTCACCCCTCCACTTT. Translated, it gives CASSLLDTDSPLHF.

This clonotype has ten or more counts. This rearrangement joins TRBV7-2 to TRBJ2-5; D might be TRBD2 (5 bases). The length of the CDR3 is 15 residues. Trimming took off 5 bases at V and 5 bases at J, with 18 bases between the two ends. Germline CDR1 reads SGHTA; CDR2 reads FQGNSA. CDR3 in amino acids: CASSPEGLAYETQYF. The CDR3 nucleotides read TGTGCCAGCAGCCCCGAGGGCCTAGCATATGAGACCCAGTACTTC.

V and J are TRBV11-2 and TRBJ2-3; 10 nucleotides match TRBD1. CDR3 length: 15 amino acids. J was trimmed by 3 bases and V by 3 bases; bases with no gene match: 3. CDR1 SGHAT and CDR2 FQNNGV come from the germline V gene. CDR3 bases: TGTGCCAGCAGCTTGGACAGGGGGGGGACAGATACGCAGTATTTT. Translated: CASSLDRGGTDTQYF.

This clonotype occurred many times. V is TRBV7-2 and J is TRBJ2-3; 12 positions match TRBD2. Germline V gene lookup returns CDR1 SGHTA and CDR2 FQGNSA. Germline trimming cut 7 bases from V and 5 bases from J; bases unmatched to any gene: 4. The CDR3 length is 14 residues. In nucleotides, the CDR3 is TGTGCCAGCACCCTAGCGGGGGGGCTAGATACGCAGTATTTT. It translates to CASTLAGGLDTQYF.

The chain links TRBV6-2 or TRBV6-3 to TRBJ2-7; the D call may be TRBD1 or TRBD2 (5 bases each). V lost 4 bases to trimming and J lost 2 bases, with 21 bases between them. This CDR3 comprises 17 residues. The V gene's germline CDR1 is MNHEY and CDR2 SVGEGT. In nucleotides, the CDR3 is TGTGCCAGCAGTTCGATGTCAGGGACGGCGAGCCCCTACGAGCAGTACTTC. Residues: CASSSMSGTASPYEQYF.

This clonotype was found many times. This sequence joins TRBV6-2 or TRBV6-3 and TRBJ1-1; D gene unclear. Looked up from germline, CDR1 is MNHEY and CDR2 is SVGEGT. Trimming pared 2 bases from V and 2 bases from J, leaving 6 bases between. The CDR3 covers 13 residues. CDR3 protein: CASSYGRNTEAFF. CDR3 nucleotides: TGTGCCAGCAGTTACGGTAGAAACACTGAAGCTTTCTTT.

This clonotype is categorized as medium-sized. The chain carries TRBV6-4 and TRBJ2-2; no firm D call. The V gene lost 2 bases and the J gene lost 3 bases, with 4 bases spanning the gap. The CDR3 runs 13 residues. Germline V lookup: CDR1 MRHNA, CDR2 SNTAGT. In nucleotides, the CDR3 is TGTGCCAGCAGTGACAGGGACACCGGGGAGCTGTTTTTT. It is translated as CASSDRDTGELFF.

The gene calls are TRBV7-2 and TRBJ1-5; D unclear. The CDR3 totals 15 residues. Germline CDR1 SGHTA, CDR2 FQGNSA. Trimming took off 5 bases at V and 1 base at J, with 12 bases between the two ends. The CDR3 spells CASSILGGSNQPQHF. Written as DNA, the CDR3 is TGTGCCAGCAGCATCCTAGGCGGGAGCAATCAGCCCCAGCATTTT.

The rearrangement uses TRBV4-3 and TRBJ1-2; no clear D. Trimming left V 0 bases short and J 4 bases short, with 9 bases between. The CDR3 has 14 residues. Germline CDR1 and CDR2: LGHNA and YSLEER. CDR3 nucleotide sequence: TGCGCCAGCAGCCAAGAGAAAGGACGCTATGGCTACACCTTC. It translates to CASSQEKGRYGYTF.

The rearrangement joins TRBV6-2 or TRBV6-3 to TRBJ2-7; no firm D call. CDR3 length: 13 residues. With 7 bases removed from V and 7 bases from J, the gap between germline ends came to 17 bases. Germline CDR1 MNHEY, CDR2 SVGEGT. The CDR3 bases are TGTGCCAGCACCTCCCTACGCCTCGGGGAGCAGTACTTC. As protein: CASTSLRLGEQYF.

The chain recombines TRBV6-5 with TRBJ1-1, with unresolved D. The length of the CDR3 is 13 residues. Trimming stripped 5 bases from V and 1 base from J, with 8 bases between. Per the germline V gene, CDR1 is MNHEY and CDR2 is SVGAGI. The CDR3 DNA follows: TGTGCCAGCAGTCGTAACAGGAACACTGAAGCTTTCTTT. Its translation: CASSRNRNTEAFF.

This clonotype was seen a handful of times. This chain joins TRBV10-3 and TRBJ2-7; 7 bases line up with TRBD2. The CDR3 is 11 residues long. With 6 bases clipped from V and 6 bases from J, the junction kept 2 bases outside the gene matches. Germline V gene sequence: CDR1 ENHRY, CDR2 SYGVKD. In DNA, the CDR3 is TGTGCCATCAGGGGGGGGATCGAGCAGTACTTC. This sequence encodes CAIRGGIEQYF.

This clonotype was seen many times. The chain has TRBV25-1 and TRBJ2-7; D not resolved. The V gene lost 2 bases and the J gene lost 2 bases, with 10 bases spanning the gap. Looked up from germline, CDR1 is MGHDK and CDR2 is SYGVNS. This CDR3 has 14 residues. The DNA of the CDR3 is TGTGCCAGCAGTGAACGGGTCCCACCCTACGAGCAGTACTTC. It yields the protein CASSERVPPYEQYF.